This T cell receptor beta chain is drawn from a study of neurological immune-mediated disorders. The V segment lost 2 bases and the J segment 6 bases; nucleotides outside the gene matches: 7. Germline CDR1 and CDR2: SGHTA and FQGNSA. The CDR3 runs 16 residues. Study results and limitations: No CDR3 amino acid sequences recurred among expanded clones across subjects, suggesting private repertoires in all groups.

The authors made cDNA by 5'RACE with 10-nucleotide random UMIs. Sequencing runs each yielded over 160 million TCR-beta sequences from 15-18 subjects. Each CDR3 protein gets one entry after TCRdb re-called the 5' RACE reads with MiXCR. The sample shows 60,000 to 90,000 distinct CDR3 sequences, 10% of them seen only once. The time point: longitudinal time-point 1 (baseline). This clonotype was recorded many times. Antigen specificity is unknown. The receptor comes from a man aged 30 to 45 in good health. The rearrangement uses TRBV7-2 and TRBJ2-2; 9 nucleotides agree with TRBD2. Sequenced sample: PBMCs. In DNA form, the CDR3 reads TGTGCCAGCAGCTTACTGGCGGGAGGGCCCGCCGGGGAGCTGTTTTTT. This encodes CASSLLAGGPAGELFF. Variable domain in full (rest from reference TRBV7-2 and TRBJ2-2): GAGVSQSPSNKVTEKGKDVELRCDPISGHTALYWYRQSLGQGLEFLIYFQGNSAPDKSGLPSDRFSAERTGGSVSTLTIQRTQQEDSAVYLCASSLLAGGPAGELFFGEGSRLTVL.